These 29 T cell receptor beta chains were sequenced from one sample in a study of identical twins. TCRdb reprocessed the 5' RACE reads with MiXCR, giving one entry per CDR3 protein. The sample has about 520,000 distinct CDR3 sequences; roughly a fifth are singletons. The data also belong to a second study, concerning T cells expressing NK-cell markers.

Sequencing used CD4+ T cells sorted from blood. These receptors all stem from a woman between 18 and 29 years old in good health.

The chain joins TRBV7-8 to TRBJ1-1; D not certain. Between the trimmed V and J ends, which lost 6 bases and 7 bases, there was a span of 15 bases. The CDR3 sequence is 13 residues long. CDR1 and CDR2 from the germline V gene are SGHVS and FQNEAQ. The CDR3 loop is CASSIVGRDEAFF. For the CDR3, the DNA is TGTGCCAGCAGTATTGTCGGACGGGATGAAGCTTTCTTT.

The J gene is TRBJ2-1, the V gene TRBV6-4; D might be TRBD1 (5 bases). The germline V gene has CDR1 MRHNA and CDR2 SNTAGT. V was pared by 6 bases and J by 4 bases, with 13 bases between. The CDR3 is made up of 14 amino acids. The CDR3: CASSNRPQYNEQFF. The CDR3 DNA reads TGTGCCAGCAGCAACAGGCCCCAGTACAATGAGCAGTTCTTC.

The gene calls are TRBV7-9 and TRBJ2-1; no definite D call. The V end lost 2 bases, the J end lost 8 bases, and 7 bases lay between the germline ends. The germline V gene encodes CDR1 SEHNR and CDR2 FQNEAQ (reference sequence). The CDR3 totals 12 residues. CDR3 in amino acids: CASSLWSDEQFF. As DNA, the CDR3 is TGTGCCAGCAGCTTATGGAGTGATGAGCAGTTCTTC.

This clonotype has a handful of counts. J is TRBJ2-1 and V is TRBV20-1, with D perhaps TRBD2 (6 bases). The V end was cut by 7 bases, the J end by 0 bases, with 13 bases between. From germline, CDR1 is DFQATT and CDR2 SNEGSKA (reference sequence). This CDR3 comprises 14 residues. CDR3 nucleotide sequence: TGCAGTGGCCGCGGGGAAAGCTCCTACAATGAGCAGTTCTTC. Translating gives CSGRGESSYNEQFF.

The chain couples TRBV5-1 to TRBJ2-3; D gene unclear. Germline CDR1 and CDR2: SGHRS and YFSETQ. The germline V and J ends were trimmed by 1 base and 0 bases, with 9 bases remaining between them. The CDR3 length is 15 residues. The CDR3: CASSLRQPSTDTQYF. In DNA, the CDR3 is TGCGCCAGCAGCTTGAGGCAGCCTAGCACAGATACGCAGTATTTT.

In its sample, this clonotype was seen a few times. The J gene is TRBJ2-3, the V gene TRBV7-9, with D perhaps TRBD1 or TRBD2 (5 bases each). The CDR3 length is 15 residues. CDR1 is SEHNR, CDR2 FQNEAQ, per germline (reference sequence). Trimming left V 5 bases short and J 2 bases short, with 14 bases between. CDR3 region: CASSGDGEFTDTQYF. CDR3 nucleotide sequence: TGTGCCAGCAGCGGGGACGGTGAATTCACAGATACGCAGTATTTT.

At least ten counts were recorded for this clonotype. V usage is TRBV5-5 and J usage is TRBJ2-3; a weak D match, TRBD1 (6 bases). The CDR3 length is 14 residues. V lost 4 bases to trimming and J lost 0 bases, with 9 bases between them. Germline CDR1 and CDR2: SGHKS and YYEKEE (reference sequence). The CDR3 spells CASSLDRSTDTQYF. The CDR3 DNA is TGTGCCAGCAGCCTTGACAGGAGCACAGATACGCAGTATTTT.

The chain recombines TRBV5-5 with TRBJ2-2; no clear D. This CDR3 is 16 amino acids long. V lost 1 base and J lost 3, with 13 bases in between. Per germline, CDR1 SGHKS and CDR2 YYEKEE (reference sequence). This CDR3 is CASSLSPYADTGELFF. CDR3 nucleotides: TGTGCCAGCAGCTTGAGTCCCTACGCGGACACCGGGGAGCTGTTTTTT. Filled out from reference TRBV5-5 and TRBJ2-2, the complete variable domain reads DAGVTQSPTHLIKTRGQQVTLRCSPISGHKSVSWYQQVLGQGPQFIFQYYEKEERGRGNFPDRFSARQFPNYSSELNVNALLLGDSALYLCASSLSPYADTGELFFGEGSRLTVL.

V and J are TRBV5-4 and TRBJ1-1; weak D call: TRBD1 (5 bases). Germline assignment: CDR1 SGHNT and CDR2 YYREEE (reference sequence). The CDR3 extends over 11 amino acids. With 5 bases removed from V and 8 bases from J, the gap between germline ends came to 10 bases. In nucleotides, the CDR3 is TGTGCCAGCAGGTTTGAGGGGGAAGCTTTCTTT. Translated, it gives CASRFEGEAFF.

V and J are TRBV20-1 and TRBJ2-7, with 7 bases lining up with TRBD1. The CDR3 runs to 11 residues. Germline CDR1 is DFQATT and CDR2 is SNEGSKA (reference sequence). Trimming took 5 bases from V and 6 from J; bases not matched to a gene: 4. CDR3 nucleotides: TGCAGTGCTTGGGACAGTCCCGAGCAGTACTTC. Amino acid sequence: CSAWDSPEQYF.

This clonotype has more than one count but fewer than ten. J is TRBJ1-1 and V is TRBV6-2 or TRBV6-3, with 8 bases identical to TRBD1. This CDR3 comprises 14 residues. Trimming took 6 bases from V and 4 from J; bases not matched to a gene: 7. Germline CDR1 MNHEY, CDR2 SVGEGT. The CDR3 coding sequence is TGTGCCAGCAGATACAGGGGGGAGAGCACTGAAGCTTTCTTT. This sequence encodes CASRYRGESTEAFF.

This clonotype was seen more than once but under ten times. The DNA of the CDR3 is TGCAGTGCTAGAGAACACGTTGGGAACATTCAGTACTTC. This encodes CSAREHVGNIQYF. This sequence joins TRBV20-1 and TRBJ2-4; D not certain. The CDR3 has 13 residues. Trimming cost V 0 bases and J 7 bases, with 10 bases left between them. Germline assignment: CDR1 DFQATT and CDR2 SNEGSKA (reference sequence).

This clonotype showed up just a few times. CDR3 sequence reads: CSALEGGGQPQHF. The CDR3 nucleotides are TGCAGTGCCCTCGAGGGGGGTGGTCAGCCCCAGCATTTT. This sequence joins TRBV20-1 and TRBJ1-5, with D possibly being TRBD1 (6 bases). CDR1 DFQATT and CDR2 SNEGSKA come from the germline V gene (reference sequence). CDR3 length: 13 residues. V gave up 6 bases and J gave up 6 bases, with 15 bases separating them.

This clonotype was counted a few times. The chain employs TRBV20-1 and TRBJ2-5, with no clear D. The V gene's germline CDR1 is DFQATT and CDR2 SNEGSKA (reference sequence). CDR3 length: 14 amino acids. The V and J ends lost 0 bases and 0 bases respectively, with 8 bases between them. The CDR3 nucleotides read TGCAGTGCTAGAGATTTGGGATACCAAGAGACCCAGTACTTC. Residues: CSARDLGYQETQYF.

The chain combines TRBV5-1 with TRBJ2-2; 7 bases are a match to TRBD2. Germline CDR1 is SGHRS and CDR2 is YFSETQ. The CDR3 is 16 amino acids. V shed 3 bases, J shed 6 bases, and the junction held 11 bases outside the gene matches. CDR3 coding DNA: TGCGCCAGCAGCTCCACCCAGGGAGGGAAAGCCGGGGAGCTGTTTTTT. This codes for CASSSTQGGKAGELFF.

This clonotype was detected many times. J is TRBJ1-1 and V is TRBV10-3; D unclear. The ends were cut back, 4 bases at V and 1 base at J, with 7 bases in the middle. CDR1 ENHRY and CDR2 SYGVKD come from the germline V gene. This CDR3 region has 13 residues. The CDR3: CAISVTGNTEAFF. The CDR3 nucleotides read TGTGCCATCAGTGTGACGGGGAACACTGAAGCTTTCTTT.

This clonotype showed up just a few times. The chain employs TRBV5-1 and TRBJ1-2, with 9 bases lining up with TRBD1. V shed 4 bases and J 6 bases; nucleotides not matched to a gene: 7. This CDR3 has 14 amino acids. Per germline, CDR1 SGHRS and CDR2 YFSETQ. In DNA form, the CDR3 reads TGCGCCAGCAGCCGAAACAGGGGGCCGGATGGCTACACCTTC. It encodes CASSRNRGPDGYTF.

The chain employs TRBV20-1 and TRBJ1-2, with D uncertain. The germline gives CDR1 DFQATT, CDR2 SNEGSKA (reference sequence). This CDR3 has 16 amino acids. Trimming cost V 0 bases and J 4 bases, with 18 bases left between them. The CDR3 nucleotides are TGCAGTGCTAGAGATTTTGGCCAGATAACGGGCTATGGCTACACCTTC. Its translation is CSARDFGQITGYGYTF.

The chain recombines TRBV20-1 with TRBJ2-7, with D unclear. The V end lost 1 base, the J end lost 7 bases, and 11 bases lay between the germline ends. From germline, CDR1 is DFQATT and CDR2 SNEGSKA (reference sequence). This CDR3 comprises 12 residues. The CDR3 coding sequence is TGCAGTGCTAGAGCCGTGGGATGGGAGCAGTACTTC. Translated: CSARAVGWEQYF.

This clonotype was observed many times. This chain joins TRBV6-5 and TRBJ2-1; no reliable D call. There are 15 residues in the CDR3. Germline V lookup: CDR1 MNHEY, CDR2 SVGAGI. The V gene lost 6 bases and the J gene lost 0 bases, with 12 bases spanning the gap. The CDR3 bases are TGTGCCAGCAGGGGCAGCTTGAGCTCCTACAATGAGCAGTTCTTC. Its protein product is CASRGSLSSYNEQFF.

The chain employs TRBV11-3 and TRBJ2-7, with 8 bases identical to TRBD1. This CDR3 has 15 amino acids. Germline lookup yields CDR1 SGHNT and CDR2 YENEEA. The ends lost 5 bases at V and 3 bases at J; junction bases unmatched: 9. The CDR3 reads CASSRGQGVGYEQYF. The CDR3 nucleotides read TGTGCCAGCAGCCGTGGACAGGGAGTCGGCTACGAGCAGTACTTC.

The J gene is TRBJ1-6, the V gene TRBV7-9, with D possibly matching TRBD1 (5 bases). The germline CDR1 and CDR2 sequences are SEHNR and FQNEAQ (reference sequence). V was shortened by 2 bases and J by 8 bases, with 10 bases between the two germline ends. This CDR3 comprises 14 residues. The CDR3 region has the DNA TGTGCCAGCAGCTTACCGACAGTAGATTCACCCCTCCACTTT. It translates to CASSLPTVDSPLHF. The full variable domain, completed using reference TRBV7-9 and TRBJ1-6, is DTGVSQNPRHKITKRGQNVTFRCDPISEHNRLYWYRQTLGQGPEFLTYFQNEAQLEKSRLLSDRFSAERPKGSFSTLEIQRTEQGDSAMYLCASSLPTVDSPLHFGNGTRLTVT.

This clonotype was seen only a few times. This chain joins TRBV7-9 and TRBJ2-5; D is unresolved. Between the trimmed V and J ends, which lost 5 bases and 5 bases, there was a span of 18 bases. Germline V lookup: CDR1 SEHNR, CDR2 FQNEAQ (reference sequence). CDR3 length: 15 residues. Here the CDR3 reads CASSRTGQALETQYF. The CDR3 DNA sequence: TGTGCCAGCAGCCGGACCGGGCAGGCCCTGGAGACCCAGTACTTC.

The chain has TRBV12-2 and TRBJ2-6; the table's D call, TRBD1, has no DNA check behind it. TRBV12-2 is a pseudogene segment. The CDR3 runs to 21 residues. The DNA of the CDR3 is TGTGCAAGTCGCTCGACCTTTTGGCGGGGACAGGTGTGCTCTGGGGCCAACGTCCTGACTTTC. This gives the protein CASRSTFWRGQVCSGANVLTF.

CDR3 residues: CASSFKTSPGELFF. Written as DNA, the CDR3 is TGCGCCAGCAGCTTTAAAACTAGTCCCGGGGAGCTGTTTTTT. This chain uses TRBV5-1 with TRBJ2-2; maybe TRBD2 (5 bases). Germline CDR1 reads SGHRS; CDR2 reads YFSETQ. V was trimmed by 2 bases and J by 6 bases, leaving 11 bases between them. The CDR3 is made up of 14 amino acids.

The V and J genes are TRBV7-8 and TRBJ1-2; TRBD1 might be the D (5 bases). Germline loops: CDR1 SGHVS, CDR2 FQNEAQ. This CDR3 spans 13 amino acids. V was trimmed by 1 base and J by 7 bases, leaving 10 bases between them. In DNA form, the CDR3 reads TGTGCCAGCAGCTTAGGAGCAAGGGGTGGCTACACCTTC. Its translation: CASSLGARGGYTF.

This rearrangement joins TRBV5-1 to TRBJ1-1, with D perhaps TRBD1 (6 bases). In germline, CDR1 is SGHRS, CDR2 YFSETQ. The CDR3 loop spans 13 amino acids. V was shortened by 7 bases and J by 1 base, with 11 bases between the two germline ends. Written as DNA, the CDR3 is TGCGCCAGCGCGATGACAGGGAACACTGAAGCTTTCTTT. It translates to CASAMTGNTEAFF.

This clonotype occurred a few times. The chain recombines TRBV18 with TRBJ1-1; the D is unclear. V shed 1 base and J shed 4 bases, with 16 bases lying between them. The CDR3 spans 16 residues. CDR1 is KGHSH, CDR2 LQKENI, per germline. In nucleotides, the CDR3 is TGTGCCAGCTCACCACGGTATAGTAAGGTGTTCACTGAAGCTTTCTTT. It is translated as CASSPRYSKVFTEAFF. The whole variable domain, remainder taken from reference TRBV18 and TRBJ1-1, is NAGVMQNPRHLVRRRGQEARLRCSPMKGHSHVYWYRQLPEEGLKFMVYLQKENIIDESGMPKERFSAEFPKEGPSILRIQQVVRGDSAAYFCASSPRYSKVFTEAFFGQGTRLTVV.

CDR3 protein: CASSLPGLAGRNEQFF. The CDR3 region has the DNA TGTGCCAGCAGCTTACCGGGACTAGCGGGAAGGAATGAGCAGTTCTTC. The rearrangement uses TRBV7-9 and TRBJ2-1; 13 positions agree with TRBD2. Per germline, CDR1 SEHNR and CDR2 FQNEAQ (reference sequence). This CDR3 comprises 16 residues. J gave up 7 bases and V 2 bases, and 5 bases lay outside the gene matches.